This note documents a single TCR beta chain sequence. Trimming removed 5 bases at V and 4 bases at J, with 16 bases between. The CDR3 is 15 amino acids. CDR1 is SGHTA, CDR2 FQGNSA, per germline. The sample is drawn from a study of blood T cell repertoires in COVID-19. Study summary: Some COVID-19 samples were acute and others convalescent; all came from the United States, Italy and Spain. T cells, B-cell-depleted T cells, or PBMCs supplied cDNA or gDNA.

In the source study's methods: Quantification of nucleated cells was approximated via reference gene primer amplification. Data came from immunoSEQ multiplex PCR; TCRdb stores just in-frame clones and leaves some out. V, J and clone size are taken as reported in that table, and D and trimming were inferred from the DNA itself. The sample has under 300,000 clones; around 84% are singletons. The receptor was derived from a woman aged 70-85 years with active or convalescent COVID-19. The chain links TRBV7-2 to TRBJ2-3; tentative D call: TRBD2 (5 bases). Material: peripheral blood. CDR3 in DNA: TGTGCCAGCAGCATCTGGTGGGGTAGCGCAGATACGCAGTATTTT. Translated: CASSIWWGSADTQYF.